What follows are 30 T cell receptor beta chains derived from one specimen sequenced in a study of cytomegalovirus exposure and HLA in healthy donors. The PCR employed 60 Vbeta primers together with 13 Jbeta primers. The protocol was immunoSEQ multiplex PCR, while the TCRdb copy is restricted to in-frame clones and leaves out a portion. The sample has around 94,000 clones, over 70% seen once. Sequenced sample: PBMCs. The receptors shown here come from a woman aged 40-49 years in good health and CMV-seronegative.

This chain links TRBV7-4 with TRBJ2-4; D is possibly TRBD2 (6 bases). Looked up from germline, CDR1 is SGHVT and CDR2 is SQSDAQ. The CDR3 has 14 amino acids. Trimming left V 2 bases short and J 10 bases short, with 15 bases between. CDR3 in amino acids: CASSLSNPGTIQYF. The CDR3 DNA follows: TGTGCCAGCAGCTTATCAAATCCCGGGACTATTCAGTACTTC.

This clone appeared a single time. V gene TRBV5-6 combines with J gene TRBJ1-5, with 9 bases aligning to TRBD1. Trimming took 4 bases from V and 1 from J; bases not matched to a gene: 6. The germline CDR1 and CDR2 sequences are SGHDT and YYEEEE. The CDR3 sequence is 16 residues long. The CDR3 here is CASSIDRGVSNQPQHF. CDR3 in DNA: TGTGCCAGCAGCATCGACAGGGGGGTGAGCAATCAGCCCCAGCATTTT.

The DNA of the CDR3 is TGTGCCTGGAGCCCGGGAGTGGGTCAGCCCCAGCATTTT. It is translated as CAWSPGVGQPQHF. This rearrangement joins TRBV30 to TRBJ1-5; no firm D call. With 3 bases removed from V and 6 bases from J, the gap between germline ends came to 12 bases. The CDR3 has 13 amino acids. Germline-derived CDR1 and CDR2 are GTSNPN and SVGIG (reference sequence).

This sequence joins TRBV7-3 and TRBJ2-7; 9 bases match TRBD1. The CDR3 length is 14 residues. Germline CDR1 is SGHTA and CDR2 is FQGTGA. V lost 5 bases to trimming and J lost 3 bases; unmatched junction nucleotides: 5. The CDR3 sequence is CASSPGTGIYEQYF. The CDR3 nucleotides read TGTGCCAGCAGCCCCGGGACAGGGATCTACGAGCAGTACTTC.

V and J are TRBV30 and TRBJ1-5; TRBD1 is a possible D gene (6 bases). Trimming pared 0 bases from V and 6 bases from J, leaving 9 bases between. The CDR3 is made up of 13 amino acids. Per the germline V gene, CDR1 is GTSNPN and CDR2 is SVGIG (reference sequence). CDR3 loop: CAWSVQGIQPQHF. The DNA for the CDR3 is TGTGCCTGGAGTGTACAGGGAATTCAGCCCCAGCATTTT. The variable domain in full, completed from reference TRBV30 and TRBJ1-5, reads SQTIHQWPATLVQPVGSPLSLECTVEGTSNPNLYWYRQAAGRGLQLLFYSVGIGQISSEVPQNLSASRPQDRQFILSSKKLLLSDSGFYLCAWSVQGIQPQHFGDGTRLSIL.

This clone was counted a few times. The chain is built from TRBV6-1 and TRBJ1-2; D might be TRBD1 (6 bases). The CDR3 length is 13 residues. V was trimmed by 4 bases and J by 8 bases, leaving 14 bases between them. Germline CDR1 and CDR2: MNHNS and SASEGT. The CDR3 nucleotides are TGTGCCAGCAGTGCCTCGAGGGGGTGGGGCTACACCTTC. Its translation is CASSASRGWGYTF.

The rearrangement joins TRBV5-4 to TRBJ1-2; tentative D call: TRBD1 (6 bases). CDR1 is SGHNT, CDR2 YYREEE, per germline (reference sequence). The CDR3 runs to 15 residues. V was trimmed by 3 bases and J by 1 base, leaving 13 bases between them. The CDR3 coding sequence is TGTGCCAGCAGCTCGCGGACAGAGGTTAACTATGGCTACACCTTC. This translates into CASSSRTEVNYGYTF.

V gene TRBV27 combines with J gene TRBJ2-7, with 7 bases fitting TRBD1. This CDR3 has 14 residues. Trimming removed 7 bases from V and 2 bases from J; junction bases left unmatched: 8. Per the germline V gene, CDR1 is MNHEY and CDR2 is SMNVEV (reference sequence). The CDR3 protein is CASTPRDSPYEQYF. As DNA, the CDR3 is TGTGCCAGCACCCCTCGGGACAGTCCCTACGAGCAGTACTTC.

For the CDR3, the DNA is TGTGCCAGCAGCTTGGTTTCGGGTTGGGAATCCCCCCGGGGAGAGACCCAGTACTTC. It translates to CASSLVSGWESPRGETQYF. This chain links TRBV5-4 with TRBJ2-5; D possibly corresponds to TRBD2 (5 bases). Germline assignment: CDR1 SGHNT and CDR2 YYREEE (reference sequence). Trimming took 0 bases from V and 4 from J, leaving 25 bases between them. This CDR3 region has 19 residues.

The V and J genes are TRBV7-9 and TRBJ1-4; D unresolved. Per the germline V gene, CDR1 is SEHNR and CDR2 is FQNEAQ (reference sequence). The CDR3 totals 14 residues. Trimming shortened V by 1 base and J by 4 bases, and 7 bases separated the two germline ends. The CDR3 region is CASSLVLGNEKLFF. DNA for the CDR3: TGTGCCAGCAGCTTAGTACTCGGTAATGAAAAACTGTTTTTT.

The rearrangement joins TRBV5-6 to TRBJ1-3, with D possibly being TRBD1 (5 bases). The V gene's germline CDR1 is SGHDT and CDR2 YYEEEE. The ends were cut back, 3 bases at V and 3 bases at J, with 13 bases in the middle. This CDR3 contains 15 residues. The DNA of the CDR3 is TGTGCCAGCAGCTCCTCGCTGGGGGGTGGAAACACCATATATTTT. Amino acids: CASSSSLGGGNTIYF. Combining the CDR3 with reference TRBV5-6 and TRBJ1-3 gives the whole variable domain DAGVTQSPTHLIKTRGQQVTLRCSPKSGHDTVSWYQQALGQGPQFIFQYYEEEERQRGNFPDRFSGHQFPNYSSELNVNALLLGDSALYLCASSSSLGGGNTIYFGEGSWLTVV.

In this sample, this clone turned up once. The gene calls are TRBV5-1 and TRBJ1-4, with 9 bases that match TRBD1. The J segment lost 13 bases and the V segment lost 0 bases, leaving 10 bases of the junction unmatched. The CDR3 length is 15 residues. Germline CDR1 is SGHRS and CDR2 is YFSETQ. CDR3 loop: CASSLGTGRQGGLFF. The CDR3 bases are TGCGCCAGCAGCTTGGGGACCGGCCGACAGGGGGGACTGTTTTTT.

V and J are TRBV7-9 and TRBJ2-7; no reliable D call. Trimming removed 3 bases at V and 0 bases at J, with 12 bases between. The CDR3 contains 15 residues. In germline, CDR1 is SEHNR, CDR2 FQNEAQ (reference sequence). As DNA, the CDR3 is TGTGCCAGCAGCTTCGGAACAGTCGGCTCCTACGAGCAGTACTTC. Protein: CASSFGTVGSYEQYF.

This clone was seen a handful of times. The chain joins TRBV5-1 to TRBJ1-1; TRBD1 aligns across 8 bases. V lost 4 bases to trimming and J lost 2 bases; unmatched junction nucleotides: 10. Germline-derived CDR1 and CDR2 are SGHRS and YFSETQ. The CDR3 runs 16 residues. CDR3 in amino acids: CASSRPNRGVNTEAFF. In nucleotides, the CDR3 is TGCGCCAGCAGCCGGCCCAACAGGGGGGTTAACACTGAAGCTTTCTTT.

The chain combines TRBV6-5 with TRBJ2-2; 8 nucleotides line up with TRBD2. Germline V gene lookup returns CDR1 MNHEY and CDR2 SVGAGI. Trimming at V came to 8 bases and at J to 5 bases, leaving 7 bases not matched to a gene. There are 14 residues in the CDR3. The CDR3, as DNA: TGTGCCAGCCAGAGCGGGGGTCGGACCGGGGAGCTGTTTTTT. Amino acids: CASQSGGRTGELFF.

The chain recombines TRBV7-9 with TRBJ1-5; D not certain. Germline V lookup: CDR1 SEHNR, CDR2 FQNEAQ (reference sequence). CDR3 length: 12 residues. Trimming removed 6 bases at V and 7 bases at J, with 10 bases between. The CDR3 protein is CASSAGTQPQHF. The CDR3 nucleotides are TGTGCCAGCAGTGCGGGCACCCAGCCCCAGCATTTT. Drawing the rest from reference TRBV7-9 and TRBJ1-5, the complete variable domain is DTGVSQNPRHKITKRGQNVTFRCDPISEHNRLYWYRQTLGQGPEFLTYFQNEAQLEKSRLLSDRFSAERPKGSFSTLEIQRTEQGDSAMYLCASSAGTQPQHFGDGTRLSIL.

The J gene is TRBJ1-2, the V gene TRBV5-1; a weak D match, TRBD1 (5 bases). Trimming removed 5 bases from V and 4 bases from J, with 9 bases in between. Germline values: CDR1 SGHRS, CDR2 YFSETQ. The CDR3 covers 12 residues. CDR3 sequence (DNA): TGCGCCAGCAGTAGACAGTTCTATGGCTACACCTTC. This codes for CASSRQFYGYTF.

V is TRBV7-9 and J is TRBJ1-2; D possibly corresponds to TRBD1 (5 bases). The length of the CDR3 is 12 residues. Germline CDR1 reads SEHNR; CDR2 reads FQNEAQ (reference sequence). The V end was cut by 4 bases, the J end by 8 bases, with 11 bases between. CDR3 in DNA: TGTGCCAGCAGCTATGGACATCGCGGCTACACCTTC. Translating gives CASSYGHRGYTF.

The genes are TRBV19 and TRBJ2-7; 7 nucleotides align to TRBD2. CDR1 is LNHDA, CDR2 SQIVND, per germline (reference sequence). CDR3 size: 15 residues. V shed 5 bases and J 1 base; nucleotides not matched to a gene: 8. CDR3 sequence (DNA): TGTGCCAGTAGTTCCACCTCCGGGGGGTCCTACGAGCAGTACTTC. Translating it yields CASSSTSGGSYEQYF.

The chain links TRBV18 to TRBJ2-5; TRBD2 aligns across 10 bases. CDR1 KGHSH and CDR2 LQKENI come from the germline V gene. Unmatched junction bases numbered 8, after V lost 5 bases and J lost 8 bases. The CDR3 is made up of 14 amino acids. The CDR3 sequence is CASSIGTSETTQYF. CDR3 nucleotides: TGTGCCAGCTCAATCGGGACTAGCGAGACAACCCAGTACTTC.

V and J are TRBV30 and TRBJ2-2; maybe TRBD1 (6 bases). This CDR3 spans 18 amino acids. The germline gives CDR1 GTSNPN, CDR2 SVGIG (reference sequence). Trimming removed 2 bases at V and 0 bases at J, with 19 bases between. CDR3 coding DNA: TGTGCCTGGAGTCGGTGGCCGGGACAAAAAACGAACACCGGGGAGCTGTTTTTT. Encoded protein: CAWSRWPGQKTNTGELFF. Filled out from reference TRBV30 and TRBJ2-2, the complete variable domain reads SQTIHQWPATLVQPVGSPLSLECTVEGTSNPNLYWYRQAAGRGLQLLFYSVGIGQISSEVPQNLSASRPQDRQFILSSKKLLLSDSGFYLCAWSRWPGQKTNTGELFFGEGSRLTVL.

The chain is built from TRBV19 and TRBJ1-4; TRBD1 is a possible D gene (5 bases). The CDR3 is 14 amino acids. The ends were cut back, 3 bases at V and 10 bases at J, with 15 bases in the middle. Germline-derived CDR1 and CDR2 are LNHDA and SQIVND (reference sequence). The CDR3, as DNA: TGTGCCAGTAGTATCACAGGCCGGTCGGGAAAACTGTTTTTT. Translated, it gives CASSITGRSGKLFF.

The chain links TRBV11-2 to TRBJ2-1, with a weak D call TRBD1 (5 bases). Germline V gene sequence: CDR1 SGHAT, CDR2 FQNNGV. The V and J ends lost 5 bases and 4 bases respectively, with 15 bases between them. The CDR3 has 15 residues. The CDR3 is CASSTRQRPYNEQFF. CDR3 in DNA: TGTGCCAGCAGCACCCGACAGCGCCCTTACAATGAGCAGTTCTTC.

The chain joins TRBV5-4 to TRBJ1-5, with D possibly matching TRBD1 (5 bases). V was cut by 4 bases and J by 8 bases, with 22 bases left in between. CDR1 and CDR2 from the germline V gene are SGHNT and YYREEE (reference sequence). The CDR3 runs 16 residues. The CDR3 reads CASSPGPTADIKPQHF. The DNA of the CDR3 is TGTGCCAGCAGCCCGGGCCCGACAGCTGATATTAAGCCCCAGCATTTT.

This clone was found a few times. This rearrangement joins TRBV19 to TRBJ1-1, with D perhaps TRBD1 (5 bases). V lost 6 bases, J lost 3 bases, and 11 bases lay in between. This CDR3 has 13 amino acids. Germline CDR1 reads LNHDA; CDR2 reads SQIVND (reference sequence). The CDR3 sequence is CASRLTGDTEAFF. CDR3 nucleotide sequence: TGTGCCAGTAGACTCACGGGGGACACTGAAGCTTTCTTT.

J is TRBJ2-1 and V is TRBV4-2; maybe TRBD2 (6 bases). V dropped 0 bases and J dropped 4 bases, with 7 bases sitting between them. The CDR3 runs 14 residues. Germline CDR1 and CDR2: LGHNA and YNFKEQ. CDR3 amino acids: CASSQDRGYNEQFF. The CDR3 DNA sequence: TGTGCCAGCAGCCAAGATCGGGGGTACAATGAGCAGTTCTTC.

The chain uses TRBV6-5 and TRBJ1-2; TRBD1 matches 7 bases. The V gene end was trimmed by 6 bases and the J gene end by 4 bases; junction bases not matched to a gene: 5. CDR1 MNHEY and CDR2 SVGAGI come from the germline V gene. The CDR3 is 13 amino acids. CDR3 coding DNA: TGTGCCAGCAGCCGACAGGGTCGCTATGGCTACACCTTC. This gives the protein CASSRQGRYGYTF.

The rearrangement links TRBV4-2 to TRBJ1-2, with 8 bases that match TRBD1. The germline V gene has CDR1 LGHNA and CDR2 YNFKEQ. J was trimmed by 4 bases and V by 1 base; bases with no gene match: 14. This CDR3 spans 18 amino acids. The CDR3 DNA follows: TGTGCCAGCAGCCAAGCCGGCTCCGGACAGGGCCGGGCCTATGGCTACACCTTC. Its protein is CASSQAGSGQGRAYGYTF.

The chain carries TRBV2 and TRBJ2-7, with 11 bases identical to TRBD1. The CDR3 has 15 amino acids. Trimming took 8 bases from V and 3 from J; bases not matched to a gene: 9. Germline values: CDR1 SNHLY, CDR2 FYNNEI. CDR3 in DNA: TGTGCCAGCGCACAGACCGGGACAGGGGGCTACGAGCAGTACTTC. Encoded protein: CASAQTGTGGYEQYF.

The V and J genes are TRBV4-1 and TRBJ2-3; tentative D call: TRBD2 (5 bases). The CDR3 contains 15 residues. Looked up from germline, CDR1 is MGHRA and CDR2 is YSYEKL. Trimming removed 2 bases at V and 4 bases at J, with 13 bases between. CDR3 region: CASSQLGLAPDTQYF. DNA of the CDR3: TGCGCCAGCAGCCAACTAGGCCTAGCTCCAGATACGCAGTATTTT.